This TCR beta chain is from a study of blood T cell repertoires in COVID-19. Overall study: Samples taken during acute and convalescent COVID-19 were collected in the United States, Italy and Spain. In each case, the material was cDNA or gDNA derived from T cells, B-cell-depleted T cells, or PBMCs.

Study processing details: Amplified reference gene primers provided the basis for estimating nucleated cell counts. Only in-frame clones appear in the TCRdb table, and some are missing; sequencing was by immunoSEQ multiplex PCR. V, J and clone size are those of that table, while D and trimming were read from the DNA. This sample has under 200,000 clones; 88% occur once, and the top ten carry roughly 2%. This CDR3 comprises 18 residues. The trim removed 4 bases at V and 5 bases at J, leaving 19 bases unmatched. Germline assignment: CDR1 LNHDA and CDR2 SQIVND (reference sequence). Input material: peripheral blood. This chain links TRBV19 with TRBJ2-5; 7 nucleotides align to TRBD2. This TCR came from a man aged 45-65 years who had recovered from COVID-19. CDR3 sequence reads: CASSTRTAGTTQRETQYF. Here the CDR3 DNA reads TGTGCCAGTAGTACCCGAACCGCCGGGACTACCCAGAGGGAGACCCAGTACTTC.